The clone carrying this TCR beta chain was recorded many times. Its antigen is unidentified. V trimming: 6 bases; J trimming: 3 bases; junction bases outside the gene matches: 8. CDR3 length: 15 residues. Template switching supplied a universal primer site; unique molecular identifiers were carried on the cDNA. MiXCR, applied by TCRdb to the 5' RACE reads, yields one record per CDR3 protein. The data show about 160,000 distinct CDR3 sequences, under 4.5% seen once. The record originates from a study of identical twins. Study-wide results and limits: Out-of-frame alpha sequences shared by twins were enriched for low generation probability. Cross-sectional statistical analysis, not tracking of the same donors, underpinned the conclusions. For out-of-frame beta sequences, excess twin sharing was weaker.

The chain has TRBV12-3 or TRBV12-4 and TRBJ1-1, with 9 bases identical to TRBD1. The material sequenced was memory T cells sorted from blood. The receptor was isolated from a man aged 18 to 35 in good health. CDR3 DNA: TGTGCCAGCAGACAAAACAGGGGGCGACACACTGAAGCTTTCTTT. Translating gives CASRQNRGRHTEAFF.